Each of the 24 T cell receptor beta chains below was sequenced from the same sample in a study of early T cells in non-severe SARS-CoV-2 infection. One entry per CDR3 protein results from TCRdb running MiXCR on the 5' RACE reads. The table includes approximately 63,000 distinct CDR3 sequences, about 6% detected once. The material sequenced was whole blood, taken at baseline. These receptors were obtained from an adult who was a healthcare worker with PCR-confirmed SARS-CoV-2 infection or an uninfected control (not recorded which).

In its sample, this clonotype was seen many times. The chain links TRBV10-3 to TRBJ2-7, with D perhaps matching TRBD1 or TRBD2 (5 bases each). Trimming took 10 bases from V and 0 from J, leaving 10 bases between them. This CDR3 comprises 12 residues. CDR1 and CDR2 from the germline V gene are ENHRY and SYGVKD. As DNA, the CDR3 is TGTGCCACCGGGACCCGCTCCTACGAGCAGTACTTC. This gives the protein CATGTRSYEQYF.

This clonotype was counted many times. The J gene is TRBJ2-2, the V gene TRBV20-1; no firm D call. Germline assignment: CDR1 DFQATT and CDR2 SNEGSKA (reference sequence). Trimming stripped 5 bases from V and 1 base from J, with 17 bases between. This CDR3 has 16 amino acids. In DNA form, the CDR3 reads TGCAGTGCTCCGATGGGATGGGTAGGGAACACCGGGGAGCTGTTTTTT. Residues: CSAPMGWVGNTGELFF.

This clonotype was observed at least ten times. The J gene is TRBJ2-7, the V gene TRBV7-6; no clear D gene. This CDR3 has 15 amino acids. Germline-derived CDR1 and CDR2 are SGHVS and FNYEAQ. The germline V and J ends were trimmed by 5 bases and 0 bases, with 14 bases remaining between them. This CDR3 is CASSPYPGDSYEQYF. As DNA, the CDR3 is TGTGCCAGCAGCCCCTATCCTGGGGACTCCTACGAGCAGTACTTC. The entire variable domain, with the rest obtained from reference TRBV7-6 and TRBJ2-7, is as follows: GAGVSQSPRYKVTKRGQDVALRCDPISGHVSLYWYRQALGQGPEFLTYFNYEAQQDKSGLPNDRFSAERPEGSISTLTIQRTEQRDSAMYRCASSPYPGDSYEQYFGPGTRLTVT.

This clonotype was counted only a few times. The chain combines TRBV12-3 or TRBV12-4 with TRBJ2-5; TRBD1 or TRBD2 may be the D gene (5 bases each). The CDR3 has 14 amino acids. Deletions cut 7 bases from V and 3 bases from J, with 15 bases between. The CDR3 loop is CASTPVRGEETQYF. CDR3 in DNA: TGTGCCAGCACCCCCGTGAGGGGCGAAGAGACCCAGTACTTC.

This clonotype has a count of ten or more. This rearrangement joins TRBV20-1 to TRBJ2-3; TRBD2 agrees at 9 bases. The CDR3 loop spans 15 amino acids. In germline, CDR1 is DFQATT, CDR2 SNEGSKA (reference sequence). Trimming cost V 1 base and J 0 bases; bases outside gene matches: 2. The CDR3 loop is CSARGLADSTDTQYF. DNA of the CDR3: TGCAGTGCTAGAGGACTAGCGGATAGCACAGATACGCAGTATTTT.

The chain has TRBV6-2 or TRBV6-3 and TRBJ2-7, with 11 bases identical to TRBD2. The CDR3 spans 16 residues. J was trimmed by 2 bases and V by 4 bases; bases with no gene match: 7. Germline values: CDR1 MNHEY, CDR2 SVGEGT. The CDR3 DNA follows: TGTGCCAGCAGTTCTAGATCTAGCGGGAGGACCTACGAGCAGTACTTC. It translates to CASSSRSSGRTYEQYF.

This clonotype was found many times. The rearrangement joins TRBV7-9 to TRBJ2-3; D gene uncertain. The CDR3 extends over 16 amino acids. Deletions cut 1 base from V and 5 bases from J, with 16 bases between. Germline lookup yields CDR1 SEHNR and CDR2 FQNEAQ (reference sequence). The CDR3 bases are TGTGCCAGCAGCTTAGGGACCGCCGGGTCCGGAGATACGCAGTATTTT. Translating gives CASSLGTAGSGDTQYF.

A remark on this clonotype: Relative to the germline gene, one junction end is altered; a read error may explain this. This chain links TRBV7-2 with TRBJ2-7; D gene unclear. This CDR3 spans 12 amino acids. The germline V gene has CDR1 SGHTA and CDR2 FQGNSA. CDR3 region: CAGSYDTYEQYF. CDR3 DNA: TGTGCCGGCAGCTACGATACCTACGAGCAGTACTTC.

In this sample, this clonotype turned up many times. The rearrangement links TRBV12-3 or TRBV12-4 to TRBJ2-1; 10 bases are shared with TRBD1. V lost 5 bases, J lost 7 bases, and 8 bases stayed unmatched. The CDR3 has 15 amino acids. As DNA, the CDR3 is TGTGCCAGCAGTACGGGACAGGGGCCGTTGAATGAGCAGTTCTTC. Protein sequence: CASSTGQGPLNEQFF.

CDR3 nucleotide sequence: TGTGCCAGCAGCGCCAGCAGGAGAGGAGAGACCCAGTACTTC. Translation gives CASSASRRGETQYF. V and J are TRBV7-9 and TRBJ2-5; no clear D. Germline V gene lookup returns CDR1 SEHNR and CDR2 FQNEAQ (reference sequence). This CDR3 has 14 residues. Trimming pared 5 bases from V and 4 bases from J, leaving 14 bases between. Full variable domain (missing parts from reference TRBV7-9 and TRBJ2-5): DTGVSQNPRHKITKRGQNVTFRCDPISEHNRLYWYRQTLGQGPEFLTYFQNEAQLEKSRLLSDRFSAERPKGSFSTLEIQRTEQGDSAMYLCASSASRRGETQYFGPGTRLLVL.

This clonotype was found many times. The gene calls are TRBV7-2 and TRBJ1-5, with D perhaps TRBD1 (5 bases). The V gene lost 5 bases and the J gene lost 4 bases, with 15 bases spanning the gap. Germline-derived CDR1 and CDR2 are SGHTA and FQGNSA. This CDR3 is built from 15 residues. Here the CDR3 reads CASSDLGRGNQPQHF. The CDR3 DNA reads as TGTGCCAGCAGCGATTTGGGGCGCGGGAATCAGCCCCAGCATTTT. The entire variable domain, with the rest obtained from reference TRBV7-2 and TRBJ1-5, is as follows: GAGVSQSPSNKVTEKGKDVELRCDPISGHTALYWYRQSLGQGLEFLIYFQGNSAPDKSGLPSDRFSAERTGGSVSTLTIQRTQQEDSAVYLCASSDLGRGNQPQHFGDGTRLSIL.

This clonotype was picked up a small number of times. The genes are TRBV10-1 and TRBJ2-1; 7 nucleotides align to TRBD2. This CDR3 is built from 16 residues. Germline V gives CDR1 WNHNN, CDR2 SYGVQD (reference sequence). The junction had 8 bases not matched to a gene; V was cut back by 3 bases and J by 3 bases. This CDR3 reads CASSDGAGEVYNEQFF. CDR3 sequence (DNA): TGCGCCAGCAGTGACGGGGCGGGAGAGGTCTACAATGAGCAGTTCTTC.

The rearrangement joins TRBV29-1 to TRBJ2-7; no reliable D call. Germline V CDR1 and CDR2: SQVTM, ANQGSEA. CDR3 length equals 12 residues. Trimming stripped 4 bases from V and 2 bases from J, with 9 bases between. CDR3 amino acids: CSVVGTAYEQYF. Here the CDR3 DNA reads TGCAGCGTTGTTGGCACCGCCTACGAGCAGTACTTC.

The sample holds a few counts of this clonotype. The CDR3 DNA is TGTGCCATCAGTGAGACCGACGGCTCCTACAATGAGCAGTTCTTC. It codes for CAISETDGSYNEQFF. This sequence joins TRBV10-3 and TRBJ2-1; no reliable D call. V was pared by 2 bases and J by 0 bases, with 8 bases between. Germline V CDR1 and CDR2: ENHRY, SYGVKD. The CDR3 spans 15 residues.

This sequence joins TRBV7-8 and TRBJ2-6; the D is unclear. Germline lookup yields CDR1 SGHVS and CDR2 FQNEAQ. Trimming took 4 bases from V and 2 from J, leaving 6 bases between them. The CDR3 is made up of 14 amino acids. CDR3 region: CASSSTPGANVLTF. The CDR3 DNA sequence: TGTGCCAGCAGCTCGACCCCTGGGGCCAACGTCCTGACTTTC.

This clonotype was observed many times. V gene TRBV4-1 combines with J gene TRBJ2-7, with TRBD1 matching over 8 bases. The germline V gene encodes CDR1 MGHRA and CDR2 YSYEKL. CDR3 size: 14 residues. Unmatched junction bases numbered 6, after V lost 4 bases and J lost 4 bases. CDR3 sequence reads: CASSLRTGQYEQYF. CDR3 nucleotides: TGCGCCAGCAGCCTACGGACAGGGCAGTACGAGCAGTACTTC.

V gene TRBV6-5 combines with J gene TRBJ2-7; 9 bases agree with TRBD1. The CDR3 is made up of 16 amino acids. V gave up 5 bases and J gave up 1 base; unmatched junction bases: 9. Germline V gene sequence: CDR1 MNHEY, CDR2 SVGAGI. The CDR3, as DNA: TGTGCCAGCAGTAGGGAGCACAGGGGGCCTTCCTACGAGCAGTACTTC. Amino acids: CASSREHRGPSYEQYF.

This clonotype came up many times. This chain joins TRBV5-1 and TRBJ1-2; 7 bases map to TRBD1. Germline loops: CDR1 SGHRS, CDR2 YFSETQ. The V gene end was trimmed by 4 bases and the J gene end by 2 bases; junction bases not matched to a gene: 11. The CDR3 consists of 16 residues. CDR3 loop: CASSPGTASKNYGYTF. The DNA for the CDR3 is TGCGCCAGCAGCCCAGGGACAGCGAGTAAGAACTATGGCTACACCTTC.

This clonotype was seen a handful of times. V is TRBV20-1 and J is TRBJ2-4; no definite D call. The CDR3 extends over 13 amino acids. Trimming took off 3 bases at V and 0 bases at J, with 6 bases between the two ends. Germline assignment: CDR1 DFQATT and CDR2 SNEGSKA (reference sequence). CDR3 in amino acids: CSASSLAKNIQYF. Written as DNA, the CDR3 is TGCAGTGCTAGTTCTCTAGCCAAAAACATTCAGTACTTC.

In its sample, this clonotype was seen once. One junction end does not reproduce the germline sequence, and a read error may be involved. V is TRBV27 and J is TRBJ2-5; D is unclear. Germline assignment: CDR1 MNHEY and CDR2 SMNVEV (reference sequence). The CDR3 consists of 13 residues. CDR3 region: CPSSLVQEETQYF. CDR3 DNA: TGTCCCAGCAGTTTAGTCCAGGAGGAGACCCAGTACTTC.

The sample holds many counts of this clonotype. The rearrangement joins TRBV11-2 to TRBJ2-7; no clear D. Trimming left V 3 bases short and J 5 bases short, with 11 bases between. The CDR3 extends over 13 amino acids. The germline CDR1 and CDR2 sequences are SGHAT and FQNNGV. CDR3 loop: CASSLGRKNEQYF. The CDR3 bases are TGTGCCAGCAGCTTGGGAAGGAAAAACGAGCAGTACTTC.

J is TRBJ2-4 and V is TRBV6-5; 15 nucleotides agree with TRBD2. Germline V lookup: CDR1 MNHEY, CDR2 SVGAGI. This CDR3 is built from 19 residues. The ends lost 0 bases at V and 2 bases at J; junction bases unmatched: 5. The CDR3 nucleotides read TGTGCCAGCAGTTACTCGTCGGGACTAGCGGGAGGAACCAAAAACATTCAGTACTTC. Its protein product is CASSYSSGLAGGTKNIQYF.

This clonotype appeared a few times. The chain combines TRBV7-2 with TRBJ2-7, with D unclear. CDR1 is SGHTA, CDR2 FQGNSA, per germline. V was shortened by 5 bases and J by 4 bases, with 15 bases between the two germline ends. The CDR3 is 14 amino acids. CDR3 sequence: CASSPNQAQYEQYF. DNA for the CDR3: TGTGCCAGCAGCCCGAACCAGGCTCAATACGAGCAGTACTTC.

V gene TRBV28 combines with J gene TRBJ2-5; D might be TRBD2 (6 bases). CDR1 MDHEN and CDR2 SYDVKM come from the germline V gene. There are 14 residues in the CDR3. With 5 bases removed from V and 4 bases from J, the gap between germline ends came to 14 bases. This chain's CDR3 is CASSPTRTVETQYF. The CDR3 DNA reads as TGTGCCAGCAGTCCGACTAGAACTGTAGAGACCCAGTACTTC.